This note documents a single TCR beta chain sequence. These data originate in a study of T-cell memory formation after mild COVID-19. Trimming pared 3 bases from V and 7 bases from J, leaving 7 bases between. This CDR3 has 12 amino acids. The germline V gene has CDR1 SNHLY and CDR2 FYNNEI. TCRdb reanalysed the 5' RACE reads using MiXCR and keeps one entry per CDR3 protein. The data show 100,000 to 150,000 distinct CDR3 sequences, 15% to 20% seen once. The TCR originated in a man in his late teens or twenties who had mild COVID-19 (a few samples of this study predate the infection). Cell type and time point are not known. The chain uses TRBV2 and TRBJ1-5; no reliable D call. The material sequenced was PBMCs or a T cell subset sorted from them (not recorded which). The CDR3 coding sequence is TGTGCCAGCAGTGAGAGTTTGCAGCCCCAGCATTTT. Translation: CASSESLQPQHF.